The entry below gives a single TCR beta chain sequence along with its context. In the original processing: Estimated nucleated cell counts came from reference gene primer amplification. Assay used: immunoSEQ multiplex PCR; TCRdb lists only in-frame clones, some missing. That table furnishes V, J and clone size, whereas the DNA furnished D and trimming. The repertoire holds about 250,000 clones, with approximately 82% as singletons. The data stem from a study of blood T cell repertoires in COVID-19. Study as a whole: Samples representing acute and convalescent COVID-19 were sourced from the United States, Italy and Spain. Sample material is recorded as cDNA or gDNA derived from T cells, B-cell-depleted T cells, or PBMCs.

The CDR3 contains 14 residues. Deletions cut 0 bases from V and 10 bases from J, with 10 bases between. From germline, CDR1 is MRHNA and CDR2 SNTAGT. The sequence was collected from a woman at least 80 years old with active or convalescent COVID-19. The J gene is TRBJ1-6, the V gene TRBV6-4, with D perhaps matching TRBD1 (5 bases). Specimen: peripheral blood. CDR3 bases: TGTGCCAGCAGTGACTCGGGGGGAGGCTCACCCCTCCACTTT. Translation gives CASSDSGGGSPLHF.